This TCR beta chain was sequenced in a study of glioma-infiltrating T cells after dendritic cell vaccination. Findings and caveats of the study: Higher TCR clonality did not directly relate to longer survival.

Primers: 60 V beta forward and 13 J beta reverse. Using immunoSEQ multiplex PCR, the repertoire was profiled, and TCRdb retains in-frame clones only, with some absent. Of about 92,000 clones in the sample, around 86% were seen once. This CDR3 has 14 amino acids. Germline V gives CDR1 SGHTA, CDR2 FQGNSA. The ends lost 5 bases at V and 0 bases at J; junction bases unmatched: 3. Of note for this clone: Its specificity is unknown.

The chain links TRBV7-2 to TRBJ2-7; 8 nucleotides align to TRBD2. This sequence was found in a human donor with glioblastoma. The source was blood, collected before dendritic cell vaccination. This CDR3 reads CASSLGLASYEQYF. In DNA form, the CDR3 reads TGTGCCAGCAGCCTAGGACTAGCCTCCTACGAGCAGTACTTC.